This entry features one T cell receptor (beta chain) sequence. After constant-region reverse-primer amplification, full-length variable regions underwent semi-nested PCR with Nested Universal Primer A. One entry per CDR3 protein results from TCRdb running MiXCR on the 5' RACE reads. Seen here are 12,000 or so distinct CDR3 sequences, 51% observed once, and the top ten hold around 12%. The CDR3 length is 12 residues. Germline V gene sequence: CDR1 SGHTA, CDR2 FQGNSA. With 5 bases removed from V and 1 base from J, the gap between germline ends came to 6 bases. Tregs were sorted as CD4+CD25+CD127-/low cells.

V gene TRBV7-2 combines with J gene TRBJ2-7; D is unclear. This TCR was recovered from a female donor with breast cancer. Sequencing was carried out using tumor-infiltrating Tregs sorted from the breast tumor. The CDR3 coding sequence is TGTGCCAGCAGCGCACAATCCTACGAGCAGTACTTC. Translating it yields CASSAQSYEQYF.